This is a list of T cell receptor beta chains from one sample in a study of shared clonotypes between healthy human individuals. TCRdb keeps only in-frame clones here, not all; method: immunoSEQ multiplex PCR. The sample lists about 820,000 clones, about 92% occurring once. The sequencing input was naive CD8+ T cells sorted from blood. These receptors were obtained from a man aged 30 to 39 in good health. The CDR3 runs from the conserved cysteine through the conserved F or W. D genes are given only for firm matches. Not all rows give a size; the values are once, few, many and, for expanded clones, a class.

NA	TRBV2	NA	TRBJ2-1	TGTGCCAGCACGGACAGCTACAATGAGCAGTTCTTC	CASTDSYNEQFF
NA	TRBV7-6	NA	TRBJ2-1	TGTGCCAGCAGTAGGCTCGTCGGCTACAATGAGCAGTTCTTC	CASSRLVGYNEQFF
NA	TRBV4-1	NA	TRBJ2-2	TGCGCCAGCAGCCAAGTTTTTGACTATTACACCGGGGAGCTGTTTTTT	CASSQVFDYYTGELFF
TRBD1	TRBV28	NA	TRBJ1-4	TGTGCCAGCAGGACAGGGGGCCCTAATGAAAAACTGTTTTTT	CASRTGGPNEKLFF
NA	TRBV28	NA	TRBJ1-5	TGTGCCAGCAGTCCCGCGGGGGTACCCTATAGCAATCAGCCCCAGCATTTT	CASSPAGVPYSNQPQHF
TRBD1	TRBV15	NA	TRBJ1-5	TGTGCCACCAGCAGAGGACTTCTTGACAGGGGGAATCAGCCCCAGCATTTT	CATSRGLLDRGNQPQHF
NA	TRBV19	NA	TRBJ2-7	TGTGCCAGTAGTATTGGACCAGAGGGCTCCTACGAGCAGTACTTC	CASSIGPEGSYEQYF
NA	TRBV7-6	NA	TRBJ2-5	TGTGCCAGCAGCTTATGGGCAGGGGATTGGGAGACCCAGTACTTC	CASSLWAGDWETQYF
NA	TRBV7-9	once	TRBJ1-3	TGTGCCAGCAGTCCCCCCCGGGGTCACACCATATATTTT	CASSPPRGHTIYF
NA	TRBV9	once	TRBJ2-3	TGTGCCAGCAGCGAGGGGCACGCAGATACGCAGTATTTT	CASSEGHADTQYF
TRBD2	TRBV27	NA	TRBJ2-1	TGTGCCAGCAGTTTCCCAAGCGGGACTTCCTCCTACAATGAGCAGTTCTTC	CASSFPSGTSSYNEQFF
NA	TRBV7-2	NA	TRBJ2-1	TGTGCCAGCAGCTTAGAGGGGACCTGGAACGACAATGAGCAGTTCTTC	CASSLEGTWNDNEQFF
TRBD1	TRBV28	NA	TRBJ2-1	TGTGCCAGCAGCAAGGGGGACAGCTCCTACAATGAGCAGTTCTTC	CASSKGDSSYNEQFF
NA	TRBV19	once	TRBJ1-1	TGTGCCAGTAAGGTCGGTGGGAACACTGAAGCTTTCTTT	CASKVGGNTEAFF
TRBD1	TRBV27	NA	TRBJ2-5	TGTGCCAGCGAGGACAGGGGGCGTCTCTCGACCCAGTACTTC	CASEDRGRLSTQYF
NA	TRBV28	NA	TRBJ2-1	TGTGCCAGCAGTTTAAGACTAGTTGGTTACAATGAGCAGTTCTTC	CASSLRLVGYNEQFF
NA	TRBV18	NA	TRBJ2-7	TGTGCCAGCTCACCAACAGGTGGATCTTACGAGCAGTACTTC	CASSPTGGSYEQYF
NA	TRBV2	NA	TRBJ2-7	TGTGCCAGCGACACGGGCAGCTCCTCCTACGAGCAGTACTTC	CASDTGSSSYEQYF
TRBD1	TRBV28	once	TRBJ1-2	TGTGCCAGCAGTTTATATGCAGGGGGGTCCTCTAACTATGGCTACACCTTC	CASSLYAGGSSNYGYTF
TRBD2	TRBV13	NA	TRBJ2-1	TGTGCCAGCAGCACAGCCCTCCCGGGACTAGACCACAATGAGCAGTTCTTC	CASSTALPGLDHNEQFF
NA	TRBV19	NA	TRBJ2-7	TGTGCCAGTAGTGTCCGGGACGCCTACTACGAGCAGTACTTC	CASSVRDAYYEQYF
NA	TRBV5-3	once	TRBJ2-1	TGTGCCAGAAGCGAGAGAAACGCACTAGGGAATGAGCAGTTCTTC	CARSERNALGNEQFF
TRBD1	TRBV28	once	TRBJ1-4	TGTGCCAGCTCGCCGGACAGGGACCTTAATGAAAAACTGTTTTTT	CASSPDRDLNEKLFF
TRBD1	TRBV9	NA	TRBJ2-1	TGTGCCAGCAGCATTGGACAGGGCTCCTACAATGAGCAGTTCTTC	CASSIGQGSYNEQFF
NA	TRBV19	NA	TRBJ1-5	TGTGCCAGTAGTAGAGAGGGCACCTATCAGCCCCAGCATTTT	CASSREGTYQPQHF
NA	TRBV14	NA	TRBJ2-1	TGTGCCAGCAGCCAATGGGAGGAGGATAGCGTAAACAATGAGCAGTTCTTC	CASSQWEEDSVNNEQFF
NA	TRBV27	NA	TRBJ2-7	TGTGCCAGCAGTTCGCGACAACAGGGCTCCTACGAGCAGTACTTC	CASSSRQQGSYEQYF
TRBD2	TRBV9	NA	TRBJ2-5	TGTGCCAGCAGCGTAGGGACTAGCGGGAGTTTAGGTTCGGAGACCCAGTACTTC	CASSVGTSGSLGSETQYF
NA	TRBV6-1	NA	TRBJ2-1	TGTGCCAGCAGTGAATGGGGAAATGAGCAGTTCTTC	CASSEWGNEQFF
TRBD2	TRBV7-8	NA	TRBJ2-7	TGTGCCAGCAGTTTTGCTCCCGACAGGCCACCATCCGGGACTAGCGGCTACGAGCAGTACTTC	CASSFAPDRPPSGTSGYEQYF